Listed below are T cell receptor beta chains from one sample, sequenced in a study of vaccination effects on CD4 cells after COVID-19. Clones were sequenced by immunoSEQ multiplex PCR, and TCRdb holds only the in-frame ones, with some missing. The profile shows about 26,000 clones, approximately 78% of them singletons. Their antigens are not known. The source material was CD4+ T cells from PBMCs cultured with HCoV-NL63 spike peptides, sampled before COVID-19 vaccination. The origin of the receptors is a human donor who had a prior SARS-CoV-2 infection. The CDR3 runs from the conserved cysteine through the conserved F or W. The D gene is left open where the match is weak. The listing skips clone size in some rows; elsewhere it reads once, few, many or a size class.

v_gene	d_gene	abundance	j_gene	CDR3nt	CDR3aa
TRBV2	NA	NA	TRBJ1-5	TGTGCCAGCAGTATTATGTTAGGCCAGCCCCAGCATTTT	CASSIMLGQPQHF
TRBV10-3	TRBD2	NA	TRBJ2-3	TGTGCCATCAAATCTCCCCTGACTAGCGGGAGGGCCCTCACAGATACGCAGTATTTT	CAIKSPLTSGRALTDTQYF
TRBV6-5	TRBD2	NA	TRBJ2-5	TGTGCCAGCCATAACAGCGGGGGGGCGGAGGAGACCCAGTACTTC	CASHNSGGAEETQYF
TRBV5-1	TRBD1	NA	TRBJ1-1	TGCGCCAGCAGCTCAGACAGGGTGAACACTGAAGCTTTCTTT	CASSSDRVNTEAFF
TRBV6-5	TRBD1	once	TRBJ2-7	TGTGCCAGCCGCCGGACCGACAGGGTGGAAGACGAGCAGTACTTC	CASRRTDRVEDEQYF
TRBV6-1	NA	NA	TRBJ1-2	TGTGCCAGCAGCATAACAGGGCCTGTTGGCTACACCTTC	CASSITGPVGYTF
TRBV10-3	TRBD1	once	TRBJ2-5	TGTGCCATCAGTCCCGGGACAGCTTCTGGGACCCAGTACTTC	CAISPGTASGTQYF
TRBV18	TRBD1	NA	TRBJ1-1	TGTGCCAGCTCACTCGACCAGGACAGGGCCACTGAAGCTTTCTTT	CASSLDQDRATEAFF
TRBV30	NA	once	TRBJ2-7	TGTGCCTGGAGACTTTCCGGATCCTACGAGCAGTACTTC	CAWRLSGSYEQYF
TRBV7-2	NA	NA	TRBJ2-7	TGTGCCAGCAGCTTACTCGGCAGGCAATACGAGCAGTACTTC	CASSLLGRQYEQYF
TRBV12-3/TRBV12-4	TRBD1	NA	TRBJ1-2	TGTGCCAGCAGTCCCGGGACAGGAAGGGGCTACACCTTC	CASSPGTGRGYTF
TRBV15	NA	NA	TRBJ2-3	TGTGCCACCAGCAGAGGGAGGGGCAGGGGAAAGACAGATACGCAGTATTTT	CATSRGRGRGKTDTQYF
TRBV20-1	NA	NA	TRBJ1-1	TGCAGTGCTAGTAGGGGAGCAAACACTGAAGCTTTCTTT	CSASRGANTEAFF
TRBV6-4	NA	NA	TRBJ2-1	TGTGCCAGCCGTCGGGAACACTCCCTGGGTGAGCAGTTCTTC	CASRREHSLGEQFF
TRBV9	NA	NA	TRBJ1-6	TGTGCCAGCAGCGCTAGACGGTATAATTCACCCCTCCACTTT	CASSARRYNSPLHF
TRBV5-1	NA	NA	TRBJ1-4	TGCGCCAGCAGCTTACAGTCGCACAGTGAAAAACTGTTTTTT	CASSLQSHSEKLFF
TRBV12-3/TRBV12-4	NA	few	TRBJ2-2	TGTGCCAGCAGTTCACAGTCCGGGGAGCTGTTTTTT	CASSSQSGELFF
TRBV18	TRBD1	NA	TRBJ1-5	TGTGCCAGCTCACCTCAGGGGGGAGGGGGCAATCAGCCCCAGCATTTT	CASSPQGGGGNQPQHF
TRBV4-1	TRBD1	once	TRBJ2-1	TGCGCCAGCAGCCAAGTGGGTAGGGGGCGCAGGGATGAGCAGTTCTTC	CASSQVGRGRRDEQFF
TRBV7-3	NA	NA	TRBJ2-4	TGTGCCAGCAGCTTAGCAGAGCAAAGCATTCAGTACTTC	CASSLAEQSIQYF
TRBV18	NA	NA	TRBJ2-1	TGTGCCAGCTCACCCGCAGGGTTTAGCTACAATGAGCAGTTCTTC	CASSPAGFSYNEQFF
TRBV5-1	NA	few	TRBJ1-2	TGCGCCAGCAGCATCACAGTGAACTATGGCTACACCTTC	CASSITVNYGYTF
TRBV5-6	TRBD1	NA	TRBJ2-3	TGTGCCAGCAGGGAGACAGGGCGTAGCACAGATACGCAGTATTTT	CASRETGRSTDTQYF
TRBV3-1/TRBV3-2	NA	NA	TRBJ1-5	TGTGCCAGCAGCCAAGTGATGGGTAACCAGCCCCAGCATTTT	CASSQVMGNQPQHF
TRBV20-1	NA	NA	TRBJ2-7	TGCAGTGCTATTCGGACCTACGAGCAGTACTTC	CSAIRTYEQYF
TRBV7-2	TRBD1	NA	TRBJ2-5	TGTGCCAGCAGCTCGAACAGGGGTGGGGAGACCCAGTACTTC	CASSSNRGGETQYF
TRBV6-4	TRBD2	NA	TRBJ2-1	TGTGCCAGCAGTCCCCGGGTGCGTAGCGGGGGTCGGAATGAGCAGTTCTTC	CASSPRVRSGGRNEQFF
TRBV3-1/TRBV3-2	NA	once	TRBJ1-1	TGTGCCAGCAGCAAATTCGGGCAGACTACTGAAGCTTTCTTT	CASSKFGQTTEAFF
TRBV7-8	TRBD2	NA	TRBJ2-1	TGTGCCAGCAGCGCAGGACCGAACACAGGACTAGCGGGGGTTTTCTTC	CASSAGPNTGLAGVFF
TRBV15	NA	NA	TRBJ1-1	TGTGCCACCAGTCGAAATATGGACACTGAAGCTTTCTTT	CATSRNMDTEAFF
TRBV5-4	NA	NA	TRBJ2-5	TGTGCCAGCCACGACGGGGGCGGGAACCAAGAGACCCAGTACTTC	CASHDGGGNQETQYF
TRBV19	TRBD1	NA	TRBJ1-1	TGTGCCAGTAGTATAGGGACAGGGGGAGGATGGAACACTGAAGCTTTCTTT	CASSIGTGGGWNTEAFF
TRBV30	NA	NA	TRBJ1-1	TGTGCCTGGAGTTTCGCAGGTTTTCCCAACACTGAAGCTTTCTTT	CAWSFAGFPNTEAFF
TRBV7-2	TRBD2	NA	TRBJ2-5	TGTGCCAGCAGCTCACGGGGGGAGGAGACCCAGTACTTC	CASSSRGEETQYF
TRBV9	NA	NA	TRBJ2-5	TGTGCCAGCAGCGTAGAGTCAGGGGTGTTAGGGGAGACCCAGTACTTC	CASSVESGVLGETQYF
TRBV6-5	NA	NA	TRBJ2-7	TGTGCCAGCAGTTACTCGAACGCGTACTCCTACGAGCAGTACTTC	CASSYSNAYSYEQYF
TRBV6-5	NA	NA	TRBJ1-2	TGTGCCAGCAGTTACCTTCTCTTTCCCTATGGCTACACCTTC	CASSYLLFPYGYTF